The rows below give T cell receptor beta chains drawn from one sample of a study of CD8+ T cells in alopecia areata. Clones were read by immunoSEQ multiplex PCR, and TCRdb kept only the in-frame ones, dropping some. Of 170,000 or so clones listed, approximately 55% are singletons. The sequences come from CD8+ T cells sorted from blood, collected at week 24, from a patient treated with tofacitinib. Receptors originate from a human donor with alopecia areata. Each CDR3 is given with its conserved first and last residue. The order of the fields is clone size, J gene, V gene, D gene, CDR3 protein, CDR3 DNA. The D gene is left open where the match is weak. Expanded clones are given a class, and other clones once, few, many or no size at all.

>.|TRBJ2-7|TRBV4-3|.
CASSQGFTYEQYF
TGCGCCAGCAGCCAGGGGTTCACCTACGAGCAGTACTTC
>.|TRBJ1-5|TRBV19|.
CASSIEHRGVQPQHF
TGTGCCAGTAGTATAGAACACCGAGGGGTACAGCCCCAGCATTTT
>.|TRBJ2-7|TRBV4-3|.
CASSQDSGTAYEQYF
TGCGCCAGCAGCCAAGATTCGGGCACAGCCTACGAGCAGTACTTC
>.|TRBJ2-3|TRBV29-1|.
CSVVIQGNTDTQYF
TGCAGCGTTGTGATACAGGGAAACACAGATACGCAGTATTTT
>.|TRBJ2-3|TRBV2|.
CASIEGGTDTQYF
TGTGCCAGCATCGAGGGCGGGACGGATACGCAGTATTTT
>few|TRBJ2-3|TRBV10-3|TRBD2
CAISDYSGGAPPNRDTQYF
TGTGCCATCAGTGACTATAGCGGGGGGGCCCCGCCGAACAGGGATACGCAGTATTTT
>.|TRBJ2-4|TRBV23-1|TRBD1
CASSHRQGGKNIQYF
TGCGCCAGCAGTCACCGACAGGGCGGCAAAAACATTCAGTACTTC
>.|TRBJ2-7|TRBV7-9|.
CASSSTLNEQYF
TGTGCCAGCAGCTCCACTTTAAACGAGCAGTACTTC
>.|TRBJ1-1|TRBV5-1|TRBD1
CASSDRGQATTEAFF
TGCGCCAGCAGCGACCGCGGACAGGCGACGACTGAAGCTTTCTTT
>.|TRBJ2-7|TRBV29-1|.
CSVELAEINSAGEQYF
TGCAGCGTTGAGCTCGCAGAAATCAATTCTGCGGGCGAGCAGTACTTC
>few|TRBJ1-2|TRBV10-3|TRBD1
CAISDGGQLYGYTF
TGTGCCATCAGTGATGGGGGACAGCTGTATGGCTACACCTTC
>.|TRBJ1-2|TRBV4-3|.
CASSHDATGFYGYTF
TGCGCCAGCAGCCACGACGCGACAGGTTTCTATGGCTACACCTTC
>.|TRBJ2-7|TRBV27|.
CASSWGPGYEQYF
TGTGCCAGCAGTTGGGGCCCGGGGTATGAGCAGTACTTC
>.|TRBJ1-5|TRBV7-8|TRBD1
CASSPSLTGVNQPQHF
TGTGCCAGCAGCCCCAGTCTGACAGGGGTCAATCAGCCCCAGCATTTT
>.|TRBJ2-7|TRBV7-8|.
CASSFQGYEQYF
TGTGCCAGCAGCTTTCAGGGCTACGAGCAGTACTTC
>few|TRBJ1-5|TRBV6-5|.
CASGYNQPQHF
TGTGCCAGCGGGTACAATCAGCCCCAGCATTTT
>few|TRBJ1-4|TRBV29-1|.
CSVGGIPGQPNEKLFF
TGCAGCGTTGGGGGAATTCCGGGACAACCAAATGAAAAACTGTTTTTT
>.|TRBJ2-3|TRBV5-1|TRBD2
CASSLGKTSGGPRDTQYF
TGCGCCAGCAGCTTGGGAAAGACTAGCGGGGGGCCTCGGGATACGCAGTATTTT
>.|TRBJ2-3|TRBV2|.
CASSEGTSLLTDTQYF
TGTGCCAGCAGTGAAGGGACTTCCCTACTCACAGATACGCAGTATTTT
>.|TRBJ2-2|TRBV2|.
CASKRSGELFF
TGTGCCAGCAAGAGGTCCGGGGAGCTGTTTTTT
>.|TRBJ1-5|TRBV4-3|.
CASSQDLSMEPQHF
TGCGCCAGCAGCCAAGATCTTTCTATGGAGCCCCAGCATTTT
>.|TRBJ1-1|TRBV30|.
CAWSVGQNTEAFF
TGTGCCTGGAGTGTGGGACAGAACACTGAAGCTTTCTTT
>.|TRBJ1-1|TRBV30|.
CAWSKGGNTEAFF
TGTGCCTGGAGTAAGGGAGGGAACACTGAAGCTTTCTTT
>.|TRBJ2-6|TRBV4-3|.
CASSQDRSGANVLTF
TGCGCCAGCAGCCAAGACCGGTCTGGGGCCAACGTCCTGACTTTC
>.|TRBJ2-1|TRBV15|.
CATSRALEEPYNEQFF
TGTGCCACCAGCAGAGCACTAGAAGAGCCCTACAATGAGCAGTTCTTC
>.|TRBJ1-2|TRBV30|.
CAWSGGETVEFNYGYTF
TGTGCCTGGAGTGGGGGGGAGACAGTCGAATTTAACTATGGCTACACCTTC
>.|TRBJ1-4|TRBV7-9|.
CATLGEKLFF
TGTGCCACCCTCGGCGAAAAACTGTTTTTT
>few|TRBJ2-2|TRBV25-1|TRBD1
CASSPTKRTGSTGELFF
TGTGCCAGCAGTCCTACCAAGAGGACAGGGTCCACCGGGGAGCTGTTTTTT
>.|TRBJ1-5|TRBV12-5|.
CASGLAEAPQHF
TGTGCTAGTGGTTTGGCAGAGGCTCCCCAGCATTTT
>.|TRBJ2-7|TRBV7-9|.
CASSLAGSSYEQYF
TGTGCCAGCAGCTTAGCGGGCAGCTCCTACGAGCAGTACTTC
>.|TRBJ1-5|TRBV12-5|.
CASAAGNYSNQPQHF
TGTGCTAGTGCCGCAGGAAACTATAGCAATCAGCCCCAGCATTTT
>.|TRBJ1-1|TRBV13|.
CASSTAGTEAFF
TGTGCCAGCAGTACCGCGGGGACTGAAGCTTTCTTT
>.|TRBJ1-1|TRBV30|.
CASKTLNTEAFF
TGTGCCTCGAAGACCTTGAACACTGAAGCTTTCTTT
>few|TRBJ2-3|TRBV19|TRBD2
CASSMGLATDTQYF
TGTGCCAGTAGTATGGGACTAGCAACAGATACGCAGTATTTT
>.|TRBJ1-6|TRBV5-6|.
CASSLDVYNSPLHF
TGTGCCAGCAGCTTGGACGTGTATAATTCACCCCTCCACTTT
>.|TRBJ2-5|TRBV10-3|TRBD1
CAISDGQGSETQYF
TGTGCCATCAGTGACGGACAGGGGTCGGAGACCCAGTACTTC
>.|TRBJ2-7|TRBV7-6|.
CASSLGDSYEQYF
TGTGCCAGCAGCTTAGGTGACAGCTACGAGCAGTACTTC
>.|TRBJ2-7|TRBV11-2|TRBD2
CASSFGGGASHEQYF
TGTGCCAGCAGCTTCGGCGGGGGGGCGTCACACGAGCAGTACTTC
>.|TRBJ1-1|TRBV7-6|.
CASSLGRLGEAFF
TGTGCCAGCAGCTTAGGACGGCTGGGGGAAGCTTTCTTT
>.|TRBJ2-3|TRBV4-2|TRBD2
CASSATSDSTDTQYF
TGTGCCAGCAGCGCCACTAGCGATTCCACAGATACGCAGTATTTT
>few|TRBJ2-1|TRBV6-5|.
CASSFYASYNEQFF
TGTGCCAGCAGTTTCTATGCGTCCTACAATGAGCAGTTCTTC
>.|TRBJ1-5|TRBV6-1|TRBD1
CASSLTGVRQPQHF
TGTGCCAGCAGTTTAACAGGGGTGAGGCAGCCCCAGCATTTT
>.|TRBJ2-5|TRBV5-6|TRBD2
CASSLLPGLGQETQYF
TGTGCCAGCAGCTTACTCCCGGGACTAGGACAAGAGACCCAGTACTTC
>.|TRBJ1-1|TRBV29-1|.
CSVEEGRNTEAFF
TGCAGCGTTGAAGAGGGGCGGAACACTGAAGCTTTCTTT
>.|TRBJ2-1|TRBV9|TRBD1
CASSVRQGSGLNEQFF
TGTGCCAGCAGCGTCCGACAGGGCAGCGGCCTCAATGAGCAGTTCTTC
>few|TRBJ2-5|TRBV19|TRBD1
CASSINRGETQYF
TGTGCCAGTAGTATCAACAGGGGGGAGACCCAGTACTTC
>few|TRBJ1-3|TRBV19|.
CASSPGSFSGNTIYF
TGTGCCAGTAGTCCCGGGTCCTTCAGCGGAAACACCATATATTTT
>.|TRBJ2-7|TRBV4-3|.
CASSQGTGTYEQYF
TGCGCCAGCAGCCAAGGCACAGGGACCTACGAGCAGTACTTC
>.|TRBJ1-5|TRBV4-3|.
CASSSGPLQPQHF
TGCGCCAGCAGCAGCGGACCCTTACAGCCCCAGCATTTT
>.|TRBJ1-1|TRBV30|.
CAWSAVSNTEAFF
TGTGCCTGGAGTGCGGTCTCGAACACTGAAGCTTTCTTT
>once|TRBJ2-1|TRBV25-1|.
CASSENSFYNEQFF
TGTGCCAGCAGTGAGAACTCATTCTACAATGAGCAGTTCTTC
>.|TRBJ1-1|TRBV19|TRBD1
CASLGQAATEAFF
TGTGCCAGCCTGGGACAGGCTGCAACTGAAGCTTTCTTT
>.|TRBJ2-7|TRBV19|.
CATGHGSYEQYF
TGTGCCACCGGACACGGCTCCTACGAGCAGTACTTC
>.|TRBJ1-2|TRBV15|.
CATSKDNNYGYTF
TGTGCCACCAGCAAAGACAACAACTATGGCTACACCTTC
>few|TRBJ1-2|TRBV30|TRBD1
CAWSETGRDGYTF
TGTGCCTGGAGTGAGACAGGGCGGGATGGCTACACCTTC
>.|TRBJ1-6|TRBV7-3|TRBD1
CASSSGQGGSPLHF
TGTGCCAGCAGCTCGGGACAGGGTGGTTCACCCCTCCACTTT
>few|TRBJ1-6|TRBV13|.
CASRDATSSYNSPLHF
TGTGCCAGCAGGGATGCCACGAGCTCCTATAATTCACCCCTCCACTTT
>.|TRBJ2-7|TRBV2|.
CASSEAVPSASYEQYF
TGTGCCAGCAGTGAAGCTGTTCCTAGTGCCTCCTACGAGCAGTACTTC
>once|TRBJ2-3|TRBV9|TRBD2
CASSLWGGGDTQYF
TGTGCCAGCAGCTTATGGGGCGGGGGAGATACGCAGTATTTT
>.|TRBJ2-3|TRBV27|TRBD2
CASSPLTSGGGDTQYF
TGTGCCAGCAGTCCCCTGACTAGCGGAGGGGGAGATACGCAGTATTTT